The entry below describes one T cell receptor beta chain. This sample was taken from a study of blood T cell repertoires in COVID-19. This CDR3 is 12 amino acids long. V was clipped by 11 bases and J by 10 bases, with 15 bases between them. The V gene's germline CDR1 is MNHEY and CDR2 SVGAGI. Some clones are missing from TCRdb's copy, which holds only in-frame ones; the method was immunoSEQ multiplex PCR. The profile shows roughly 120,000 clones, 65% to 85% of them singletons. The specimen was peripheral blood. This receptor was taken from a man between 65 and 85 years old with acute or convalescent COVID-19. The V call is TRBV6-5, the J call TRBJ1-6, with D uncertain. This CDR3 is CAARGNTSPLHF. For the CDR3, the DNA is TGTGCCGCTCGAGGGAATACCTCACCCCTCCACTTT.